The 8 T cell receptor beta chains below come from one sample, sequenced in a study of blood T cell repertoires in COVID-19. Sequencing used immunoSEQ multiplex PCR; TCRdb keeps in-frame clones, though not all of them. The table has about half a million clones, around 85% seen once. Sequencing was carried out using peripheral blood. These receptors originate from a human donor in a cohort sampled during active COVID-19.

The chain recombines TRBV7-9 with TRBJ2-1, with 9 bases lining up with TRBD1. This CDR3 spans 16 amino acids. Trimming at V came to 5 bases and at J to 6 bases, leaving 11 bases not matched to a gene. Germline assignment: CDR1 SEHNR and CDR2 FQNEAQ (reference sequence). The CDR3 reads CASSRPGQGTVNEQFF. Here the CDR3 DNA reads TGTGCCAGCAGCCGGCCGGGACAGGGTACGGTCAATGAGCAGTTCTTC.

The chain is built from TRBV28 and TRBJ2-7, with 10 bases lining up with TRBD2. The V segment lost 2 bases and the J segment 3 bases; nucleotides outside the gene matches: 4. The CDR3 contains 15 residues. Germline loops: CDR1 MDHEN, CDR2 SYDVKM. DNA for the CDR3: TGTGCCAGCAGTTTACCGTCTAGCGGGAGCTACGAGCAGTACTTC. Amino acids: CASSLPSSGSYEQYF.

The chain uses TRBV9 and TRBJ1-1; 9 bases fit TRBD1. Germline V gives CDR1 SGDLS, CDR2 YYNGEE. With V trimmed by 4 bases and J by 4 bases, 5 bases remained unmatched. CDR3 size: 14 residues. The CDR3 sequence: CASSPTTGGTEAFF. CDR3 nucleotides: TGTGCCAGCAGCCCCACGACAGGGGGCACTGAAGCTTTCTTT.

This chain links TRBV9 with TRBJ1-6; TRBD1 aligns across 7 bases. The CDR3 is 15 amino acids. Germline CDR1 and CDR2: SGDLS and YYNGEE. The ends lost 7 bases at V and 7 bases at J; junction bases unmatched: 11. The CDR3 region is CASGYRGDGNSPLHF. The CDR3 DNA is TGTGCCAGCGGATACAGGGGTGACGGAAATTCACCCCTCCACTTT.

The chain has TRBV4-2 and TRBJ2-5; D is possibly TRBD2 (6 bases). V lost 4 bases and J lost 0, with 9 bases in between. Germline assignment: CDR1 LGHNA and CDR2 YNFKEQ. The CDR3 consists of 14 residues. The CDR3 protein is CASSPGRNQETQYF. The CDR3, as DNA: TGTGCCAGCAGCCCTGGGAGGAACCAAGAGACCCAGTACTTC.

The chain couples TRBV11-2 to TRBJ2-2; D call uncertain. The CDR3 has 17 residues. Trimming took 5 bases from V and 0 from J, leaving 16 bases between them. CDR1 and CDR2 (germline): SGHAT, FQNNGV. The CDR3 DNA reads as TGTGCCAGCAGCGGCTTTGGTGAAATCACGAACACCGGGGAGCTGTTTTTT. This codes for CASSGFGEITNTGELFF. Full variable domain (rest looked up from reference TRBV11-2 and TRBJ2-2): EAGVAQSPRYKIIEKRQSVAFWCNPISGHATLYWYQQILGQGPKLLIQFQNNGVVDDSQLPKDRFSAERLKGVDSTLKIQPAKLEDSAVYLCASSGFGEITNTGELFFGEGSRLTVL.

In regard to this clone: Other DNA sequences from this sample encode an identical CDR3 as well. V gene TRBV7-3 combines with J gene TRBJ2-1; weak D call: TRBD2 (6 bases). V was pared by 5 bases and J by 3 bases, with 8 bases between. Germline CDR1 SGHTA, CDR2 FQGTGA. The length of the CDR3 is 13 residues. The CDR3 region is CASSPGSYNEQFF. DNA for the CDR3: TGTGCCAGCAGCCCCGGGAGCTACAATGAGCAGTTCTTC.

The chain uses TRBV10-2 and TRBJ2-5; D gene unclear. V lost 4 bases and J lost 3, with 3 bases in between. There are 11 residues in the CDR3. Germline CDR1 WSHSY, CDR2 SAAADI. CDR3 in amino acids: CASSVEETQYF. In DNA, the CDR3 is TGCGCCAGCAGTGTAGAAGAGACCCAGTACTTC.